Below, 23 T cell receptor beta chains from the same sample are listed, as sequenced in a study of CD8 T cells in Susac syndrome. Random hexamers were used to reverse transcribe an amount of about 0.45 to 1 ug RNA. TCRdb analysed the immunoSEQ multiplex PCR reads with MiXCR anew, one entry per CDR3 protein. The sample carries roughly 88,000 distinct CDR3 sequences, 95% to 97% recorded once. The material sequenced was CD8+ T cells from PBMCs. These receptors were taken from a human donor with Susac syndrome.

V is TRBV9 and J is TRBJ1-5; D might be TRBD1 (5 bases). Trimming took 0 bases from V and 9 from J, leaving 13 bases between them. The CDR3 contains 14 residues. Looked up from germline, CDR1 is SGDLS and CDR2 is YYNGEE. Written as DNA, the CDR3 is TGTGCCAGCAGCGTAGGCCGGGGCTTCGGGCCCCAGCATTTT. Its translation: CASSVGRGFGPQHF.

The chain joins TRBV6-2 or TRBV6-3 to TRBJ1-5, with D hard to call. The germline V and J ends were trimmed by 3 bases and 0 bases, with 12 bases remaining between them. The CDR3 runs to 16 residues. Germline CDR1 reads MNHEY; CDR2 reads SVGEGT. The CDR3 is CASSYNREISNQPQHF. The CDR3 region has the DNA TGTGCCAGCAGTTATAATCGGGAAATTAGCAATCAGCCCCAGCATTTT.

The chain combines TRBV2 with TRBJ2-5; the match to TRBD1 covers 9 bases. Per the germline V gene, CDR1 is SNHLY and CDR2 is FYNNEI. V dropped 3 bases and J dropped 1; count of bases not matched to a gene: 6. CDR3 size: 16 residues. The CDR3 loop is CASSEWGTGSQETQYF. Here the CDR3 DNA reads TGTGCCAGCAGTGAGTGGGGGACAGGGTCCCAAGAGACCCAGTACTTC.

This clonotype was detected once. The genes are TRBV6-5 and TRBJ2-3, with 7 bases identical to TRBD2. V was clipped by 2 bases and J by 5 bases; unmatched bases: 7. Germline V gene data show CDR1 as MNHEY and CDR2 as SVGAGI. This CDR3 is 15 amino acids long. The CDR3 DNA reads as TGTGCCAGCAGTTACGGCGCGGGAGTGGTAGATACGCAGTATTTT. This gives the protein CASSYGAGVVDTQYF.

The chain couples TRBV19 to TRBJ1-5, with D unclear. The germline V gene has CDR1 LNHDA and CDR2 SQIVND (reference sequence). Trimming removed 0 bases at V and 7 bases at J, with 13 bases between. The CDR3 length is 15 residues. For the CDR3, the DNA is TGTGCCAGTAGTATAGATCAGGAGGGTTTACAGCCCCAGCATTTT. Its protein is CASSIDQEGLQPQHF.

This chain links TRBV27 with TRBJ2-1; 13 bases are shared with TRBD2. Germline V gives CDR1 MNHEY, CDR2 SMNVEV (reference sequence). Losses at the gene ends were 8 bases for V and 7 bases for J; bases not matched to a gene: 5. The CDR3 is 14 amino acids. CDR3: CASRTSGGRNEQFF. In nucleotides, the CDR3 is TGTGCCAGCCGGACTAGCGGGGGAAGGAATGAGCAGTTCTTC.

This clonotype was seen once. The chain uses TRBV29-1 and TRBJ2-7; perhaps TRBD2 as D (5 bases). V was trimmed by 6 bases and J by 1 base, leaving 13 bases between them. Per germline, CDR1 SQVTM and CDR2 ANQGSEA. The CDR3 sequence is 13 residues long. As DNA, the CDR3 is TGCAGCGTCGTGCCCCCGGGGTCCTACGAGCAGTACTTC. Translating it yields CSVVPPGSYEQYF.

The CDR3 loop reads CASSRGLAGQETQYF. The CDR3 DNA is TGTGCCAGCAGCCGTGGACTAGCGGGGCAAGAGACCCAGTACTTC. The chain couples TRBV27 to TRBJ2-5, with 12 bases that match TRBD2. This CDR3 has 15 residues. Unmatched junction bases numbered 4, after V lost 6 bases and J lost 2 bases. Germline V gene data show CDR1 as MNHEY and CDR2 as SMNVEV (reference sequence).

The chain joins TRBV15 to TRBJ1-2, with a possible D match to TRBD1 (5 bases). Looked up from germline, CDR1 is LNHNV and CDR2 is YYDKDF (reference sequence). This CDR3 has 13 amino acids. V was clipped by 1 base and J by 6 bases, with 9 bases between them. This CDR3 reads CATSRAGIDGYTF. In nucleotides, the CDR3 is TGTGCCACCAGCAGAGCAGGGATCGATGGCTACACCTTC. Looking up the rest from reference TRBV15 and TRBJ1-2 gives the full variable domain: DAMVIQNPRYQVTQFGKPVTLSCSQTLNHNVMYWYQQKSSQAPKLLFHYYDKDFNNEADTPDNFQSRRPNTSFCFLDIRSPGLGDTAMYLCATSRAGIDGYTFGSGTRLTVV.

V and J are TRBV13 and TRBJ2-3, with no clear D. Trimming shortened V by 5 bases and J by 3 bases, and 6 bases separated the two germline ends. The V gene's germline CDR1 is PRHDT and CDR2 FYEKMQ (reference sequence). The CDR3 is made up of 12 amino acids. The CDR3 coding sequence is TGTGCCAGCAGCCAAATAACAGATACGCAGTATTTT. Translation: CASSQITDTQYF.

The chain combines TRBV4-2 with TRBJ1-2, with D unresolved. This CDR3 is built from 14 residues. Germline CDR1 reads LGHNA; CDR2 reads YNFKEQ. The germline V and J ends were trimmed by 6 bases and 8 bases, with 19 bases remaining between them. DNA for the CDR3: TGTGCCAGCAGTCCCGGGCCCTTAATGGCCGGCTACACCTTC. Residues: CASSPGPLMAGYTF.

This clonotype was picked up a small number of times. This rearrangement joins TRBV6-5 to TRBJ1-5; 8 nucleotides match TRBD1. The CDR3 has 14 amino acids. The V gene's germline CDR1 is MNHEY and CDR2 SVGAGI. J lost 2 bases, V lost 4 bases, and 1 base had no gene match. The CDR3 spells CASSSTGGNQPQHF. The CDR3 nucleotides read TGTGCCAGCAGTTCGACAGGGGGCAATCAGCCCCAGCATTTT.

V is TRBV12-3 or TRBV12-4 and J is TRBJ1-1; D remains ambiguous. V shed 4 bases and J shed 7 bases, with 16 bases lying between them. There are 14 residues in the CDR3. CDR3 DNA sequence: TGTGCCAGCAGTTCCAGGAGGCGGACCCTTGAAGCTTTCTTT. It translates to CASSSRRRTLEAFF.

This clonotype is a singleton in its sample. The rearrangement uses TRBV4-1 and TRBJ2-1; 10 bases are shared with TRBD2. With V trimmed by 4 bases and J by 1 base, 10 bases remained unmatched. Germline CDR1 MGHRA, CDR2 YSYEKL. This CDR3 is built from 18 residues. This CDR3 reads CASSPLMIAGGSYNEQFF. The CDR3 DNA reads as TGCGCCAGCAGCCCTCTGATGATAGCGGGAGGTTCCTACAATGAGCAGTTCTTC.

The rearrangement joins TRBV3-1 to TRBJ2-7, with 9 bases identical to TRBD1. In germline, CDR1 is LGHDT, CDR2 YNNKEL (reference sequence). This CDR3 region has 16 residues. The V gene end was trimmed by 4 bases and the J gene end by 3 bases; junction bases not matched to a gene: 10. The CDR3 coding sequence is TGTGCCAGCAGCCGCGAACAGGGGGCCCTAGTCTACGAGCAGTACTTC. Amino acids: CASSREQGALVYEQYF.

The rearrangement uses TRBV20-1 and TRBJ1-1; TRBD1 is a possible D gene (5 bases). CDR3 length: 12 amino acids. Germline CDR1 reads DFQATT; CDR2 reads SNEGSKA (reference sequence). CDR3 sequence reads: CSGDPEYNEAFF. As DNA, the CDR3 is TGCAGCGGGGACCCCGAATACAATGAAGCTTTCTTT.

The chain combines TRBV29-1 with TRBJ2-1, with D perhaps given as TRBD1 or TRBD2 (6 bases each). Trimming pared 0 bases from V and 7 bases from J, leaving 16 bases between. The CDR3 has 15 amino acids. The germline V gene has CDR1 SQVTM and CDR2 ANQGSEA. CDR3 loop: CSVEDLRGLINEQFF. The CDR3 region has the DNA TGCAGCGTTGAAGATCTACGGGGGCTCATAAATGAGCAGTTCTTC.

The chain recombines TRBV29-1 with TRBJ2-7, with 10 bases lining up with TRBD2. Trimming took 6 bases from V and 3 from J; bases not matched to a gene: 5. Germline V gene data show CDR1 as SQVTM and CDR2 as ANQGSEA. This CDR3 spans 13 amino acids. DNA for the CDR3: TGCAGCGTGACTTCTAGCGGGAGCTACGAGCAGTACTTC. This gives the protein CSVTSSGSYEQYF.

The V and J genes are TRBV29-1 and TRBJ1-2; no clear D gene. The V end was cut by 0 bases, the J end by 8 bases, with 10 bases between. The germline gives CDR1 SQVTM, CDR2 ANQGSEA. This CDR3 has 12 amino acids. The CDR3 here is CSVEDSADGYTF. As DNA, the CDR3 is TGCAGCGTTGAAGATTCAGCCGACGGCTACACCTTC.

CDR3 sequence: CASRGPHEAFF. The CDR3, as DNA: TGCGCCAGCCGAGGCCCCCATGAAGCTTTCTTT. The V call is TRBV5-1, the J call TRBJ1-1; no clear D gene. From germline, CDR1 is SGHRS and CDR2 YFSETQ. The ends were cut back, 7 bases at V and 7 bases at J, with 11 bases in the middle. The CDR3 has 11 residues.

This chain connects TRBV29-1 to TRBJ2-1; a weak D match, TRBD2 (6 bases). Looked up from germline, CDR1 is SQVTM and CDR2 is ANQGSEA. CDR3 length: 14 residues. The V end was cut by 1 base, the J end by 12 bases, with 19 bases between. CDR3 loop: CSVEAEGASGGQFF. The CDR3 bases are TGCAGCGTTGAAGCTGAGGGCGCCTCCGGGGGGCAGTTCTTC.

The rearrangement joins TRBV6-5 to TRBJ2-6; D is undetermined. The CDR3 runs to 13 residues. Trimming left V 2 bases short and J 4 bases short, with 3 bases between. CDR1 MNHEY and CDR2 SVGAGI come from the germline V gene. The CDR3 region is CASSYTGANVLTF. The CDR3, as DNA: TGTGCCAGCAGTTACACAGGGGCCAACGTCCTGACTTTC.

As DNA, the CDR3 is TGCAGTGCCCCACCTACGGACCCCATCTACGAGCAGTACGTC. Its translation is CSAPPTDPIYEQYV. V usage is TRBV20-1 and J usage is TRBJ2-7; unclear D gene. Germline V lookup: CDR1 DFQATT, CDR2 SNEGSKA (reference sequence). Trimming left V 6 bases short and J 3 bases short, with 18 bases between. This CDR3 is 14 amino acids long.